This entry lists 32 T cell receptor beta chains sequenced from one sample in a study of metastatic and nonmetastatic thyroid tumors. Patients underwent thyroid surgery, and none had received any treatment before it. TCRdb reanalyzed the PCR reads with MiXCR. The profile shows roughly 30,000 clones, around 15% of them singletons. Source material: blood. The receptors come from a female donor with papillary thyroid cancer or a benign thyroid nodule (not recorded which). Some clones in this sample may be carry-over from other donors' samples.

This clone was observed many times. J is TRBJ2-7 and V is TRBV12-3 or TRBV12-4; 8 bases map to TRBD1. There are 17 residues in the CDR3. Unmatched junction bases numbered 12, after V lost 3 bases and J lost 2 bases. CDR3 amino acids: CASSFTETGERPYEQYF. The CDR3 region has the DNA TGTGCCAGCAGTTTTACCGAGACAGGGGAAAGACCCTACGAGCAGTACTTC.

V and J are TRBV20-1 and TRBJ2-3, with TRBD2 matching over 11 bases. The V segment lost 1 base and the J segment 7 bases; nucleotides outside the gene matches: 7. The CDR3 is 15 amino acids. Germline V gives CDR1 DFQATT, CDR2 SNEGSKA (reference sequence). As DNA, the CDR3 is TGCAGTGCTAGAGTATTAGCGGGAGGGCCGCATACGCAGTATTTT. It is translated as CSARVLAGGPHTQYF.

By share of the sample, this clone is medium-sized. The chain has TRBV15 and TRBJ1-1; D ambiguous. This CDR3 is built from 13 residues. Trimming shortened V by 0 bases and J by 2 bases, and 4 bases separated the two germline ends. Germline CDR1 is LNHNV and CDR2 is YYDKDF (reference sequence). The CDR3 DNA reads TGTGCCACCAGCAGAGATACTAACACTGAAGCTTTCTTT. Amino acid sequence: CATSRDTNTEAFF.

This clone was counted at least ten times. This chain links TRBV10-3 with TRBJ2-3; weak D call: TRBD2 (6 bases). With 10 bases removed from V and 2 bases from J, the gap between germline ends came to 22 bases. Germline CDR1 and CDR2: ENHRY and SYGVKD. The CDR3 loop spans 16 amino acids. This CDR3 is CASRLGLAILTDTQYF. The DNA for the CDR3 is TGTGCCAGCCGACTTGGGCTAGCGATCCTCACAGATACGCAGTATTTT.

This clone was seen ten or more times. This chain links TRBV5-1 with TRBJ2-3; TRBD2 agrees at 10 bases. The germline CDR1 and CDR2 sequences are SGHRS and YFSETQ. The CDR3 covers 15 residues. The ends lost 3 bases at V and 3 bases at J; junction bases unmatched: 4. The CDR3 DNA reads as TGCGCCAGCAGCTCAACTAGCGGGGCTACAGATACGCAGTATTTT. Its translation: CASSSTSGATDTQYF. Complete variable domain (other parts from reference TRBV5-1 and TRBJ2-3): KAGVTQTPRYLIKTRGQQVTLSCSPISGHRSVSWYQQTPGQGLQFLFEYFSETQRNKGNFPGRFSGRQFSNSRSEMNVSTLELGDSALYLCASSSTSGATDTQYFGPGTRLTVL.

About this clone itself: The conserved closing phenylalanine or tryptophan is absent in this CDR3, likely reflecting a read error. CDR3 loop: CASSLGYEQYS. As DNA, the CDR3 is TGCGCCAGCAGCTTGGGATACGAGCAGTACTCC. The J gene is TRBJ2-7, the V gene TRBV5-1; D is ambiguous. Germline-derived CDR1 and CDR2 are SGHRS and YFSETQ. V lost 0 bases to trimming and J lost 4 bases, with 2 bases between them. There are 11 residues in the CDR3.

Judged by abundance, this clone is medium-sized. The chain employs TRBV2 and TRBJ2-2; weak D call: TRBD1 (6 bases). The CDR3 extends over 14 amino acids. The V end lost 6 bases, the J end lost 3 bases, and 11 bases lay between the germline ends. CDR1 SNHLY and CDR2 FYNNEI come from the germline V gene. The CDR3: CASSDGQHTGELFF. As DNA, the CDR3 is TGTGCCAGCAGCGACGGACAGCACACCGGGGAGCTGTTTTTT.

This clone showed up many times. Other DNA sequences in this specimen translate into the identical CDR3. The chain joins TRBV28 to TRBJ1-5, with 10 positions matching TRBD1. V was clipped by 2 bases and J by 2 bases; unmatched bases: 3. Per germline, CDR1 MDHEN and CDR2 SYDVKM. The CDR3 length is 16 residues. The CDR3 coding sequence is TGTGCCAGCAGTTTACTCGGGACAGGGGGCAATCAGCCCCAGCATTTT. Translating gives CASSLLGTGGNQPQHF. The full variable domain, with the rest looked up from reference TRBV28 and TRBJ1-5, is DVKVTQSSRYLVKRTGEKVFLECVQDMDHENMFWYRQDPGLGLRLIYFSYDVKMKEKGDIPEGYSVSREKKERFSLILESASTNQTSMYLCASSLLGTGGNQPQHFGDGTRLSIL.

A few counts support this clone. This sequence joins TRBV10-3 and TRBJ1-2; no definite D call. With 3 bases removed from V and 4 bases from J, the gap between germline ends came to 12 bases. The CDR3 is 14 residues long. In germline, CDR1 is ENHRY, CDR2 SYGVKD. CDR3 sequence (DNA): TGTGCCATCAGTGACCGGGGAGGCGGCTATGGCTACACCTTC. It encodes CAISDRGGGYGYTF.

The V and J genes are TRBV3-1 and TRBJ1-2; 10 bases fit TRBD1. After removal of 1 base from V and 2 bases from J, the junction contained 4 bases not matched to a gene. CDR1 and CDR2 (germline): LGHDT, YNNKEL (reference sequence). The CDR3 runs 16 residues. The DNA of the CDR3 is TGTGCCAGCAGCCAAGGGACAGGGGGGGGAAACTATGGCTACACCTTC. Its protein is CASSQGTGGGNYGYTF.

This clone is labeled as medium-sized. The rearrangement joins TRBV6-2 or TRBV6-3 to TRBJ1-2; maybe TRBD1 (5 bases). Germline CDR1 reads MNHEY; CDR2 reads SVGEGT. CDR3 length equals 14 residues. V gave up 6 bases and J gave up 8 bases, with 19 bases separating them. The CDR3 DNA sequence: TGTGCCAGCAGAGAAGGGACGTCACGGTCGGGCTACACCTTC. Its protein product is CASREGTSRSGYTF.

This clone turned up a few times. The same CDR3 is also encoded by other DNA sequences in this sample. The V call is TRBV25-1, the J call TRBJ1-1; the D gene is possibly TRBD1 (6 bases). The CDR3 sequence is 13 residues long. Looked up from germline, CDR1 is MGHDK and CDR2 is SYGVNS. V shed 7 bases and J shed 11 bases, with 20 bases lying between them. CDR3 DNA sequence: TGTGCCAGCACTAGCGGAAACAGGGCCCGGGCTTTCTTT. This gives the protein CASTSGNRARAFF.

This clone was detected ten times or more. The gene calls are TRBV2 and TRBJ2-1, with 10 bases fitting TRBD2. Germline CDR1 reads SNHLY; CDR2 reads FYNNEI. There are 14 residues in the CDR3. V dropped 8 bases and J dropped 8; count of bases not matched to a gene: 9. In DNA form, the CDR3 reads TGTGCCAGCCGGTTCGGACTAGCGGTGTATGAGCAGTTCTTC. Its protein is CASRFGLAVYEQFF.

This clone occurred many times. The chain joins TRBV28 to TRBJ1-1, with D unresolved. Between the trimmed V and J ends, which lost 4 bases and 5 bases, there was a span of 11 bases. There are 13 residues in the CDR3. Germline CDR1 is MDHEN and CDR2 is SYDVKM. The CDR3 DNA sequence: TGTGCCAGCAGTTCGGGGTGGTGGACTGAAGCTTTCTTT. It codes for CASSSGWWTEAFF.

Only a few counts were recorded for this clone. The same CDR3 arises from other DNA sequences in this sample as well. The chain has TRBV27 and TRBJ2-3; TRBD2 agrees at 7 bases. CDR1 and CDR2 (germline): MNHEY, SMNVEV (reference sequence). The CDR3 is made up of 16 amino acids. Trimming cost V 4 bases and J 1 base; bases outside gene matches: 8. CDR3 sequence reads: CASSSRLAGGTDTQYF. The DNA for the CDR3 is TGTGCCAGCAGTTCCCGCCTGGCGGGAGGCACAGATACGCAGTATTTT.

Note on this clone: This CDR3 is missing its conserved last phenylalanine or tryptophan, likely due to a read error. The chain links TRBV28 to TRBJ2-6; TRBD1 might be the D (6 bases). Germline V gene sequence: CDR1 MDHEN, CDR2 SYDVKM. This CDR3 spans 17 amino acids. Trimming took 6 bases from V and 2 from J, leaving 17 bases between them. As DNA, the CDR3 is TGTGCCAGCAGATTCAATAGGGCAGGGGCTGGGGCCAACGTCCTGACTTTA. Its protein is CASRFNRAGAGANVLTL.

On this clone: This could be a read error, since a much larger clone is one nucleotide away. This chain joins TRBV7-2 and TRBJ2-4; TRBD2 might be the D (7 bases). The CDR3 totals 17 residues. CDR1 and CDR2 from the germline V gene are SGHTA and FQGNSA. The CDR3 DNA is TGTGCCAGCACCTTATTTGGTCACAGGGCGGGGGAAAACATTCAGTACTTC. Encoded protein: CASTLFGHRAGENIQYF. Combining the CDR3 with reference TRBV7-2 and TRBJ2-4 gives the whole variable domain GAGVSQSPSNKVTEKGKDVELRCDPISGHTALYWYRQSLGQGLEFLIYFQGNSAPDKSGLPSDRFSAERTGGSVSTLTIQRTQQEDSAVYLCASTLFGHRAGENIQYFGAGTRLSVL.

This clone has at least ten counts. The chain employs TRBV5-8 and TRBJ1-5; D call uncertain. This CDR3 spans 13 amino acids. V was trimmed by 4 bases and J by 5 bases, leaving 10 bases between them. Germline loops: CDR1 SGHTS, CDR2 YDEGEE. CDR3 loop: CASSGEFDQPQHF. DNA of the CDR3: TGTGCCAGCAGCGGAGAGTTCGATCAGCCCCAGCATTTT.

This clone has a count of ten or more. This chain links TRBV27 with TRBJ2-1; perhaps TRBD2 as D (5 bases). CDR3 length: 17 amino acids. Trimming left V 5 bases short and J 10 bases short, with 27 bases between. Germline CDR1 MNHEY, CDR2 SMNVEV (reference sequence). CDR3 in amino acids: CASSDNPLLGSRSEQFF. CDR3 sequence (DNA): TGTGCCAGCAGTGATAACCCCCTCTTAGGGAGCCGATCCGAGCAGTTCTTC.

This clone came up a few times. At one end the junction does not follow the germline gene, possibly because of a read error. Other DNA sequences of this sample code for an identical CDR3. The chain recombines TRBV12-3 or TRBV12-4 with TRBJ2-3; TRBD2 might be the D (5 bases). The CDR3 extends over 14 amino acids. Here the CDR3 reads CASRSGIWADTQYF. In DNA, the CDR3 is TGTGCCAGCCGATCGGGGATATGGGCAGATACACAGTATTTT.

This clone was counted at least ten times. This chain connects TRBV10-2 to TRBJ2-3; D is perhaps TRBD1 (5 bases). V was trimmed by 7 bases and J by 2 bases, leaving 13 bases between them. Germline values: CDR1 WSHSY, CDR2 SAAADI. CDR3 length: 14 residues. CDR3 DNA: TGCGCCAGCATTTATGGCAGGGACACAGATACGCAGTATTTT. It translates to CASIYGRDTDTQYF.

This clone was detected ten times or more. This chain joins TRBV30 and TRBJ2-5; the D is unclear. This CDR3 comprises 11 residues. Germline V gene sequence: CDR1 GTSNPN, CDR2 SVGIG (reference sequence). The CDR3 protein is CAVSSQETQYF. The CDR3 bases are TGTGCAGTATCATCTCAAGAGACCCAGTACTTC.

This clone was recorded a few times. The gene calls are TRBV6-2 or TRBV6-3 and TRBJ1-3; TRBD1 matches at 7 bases. V lost 2 bases and J lost 7; bases outside the gene matches: 5. The CDR3 length is 14 residues. The V gene's germline CDR1 is MNHEY and CDR2 SVGEGT. CDR3 coding DNA: TGTGCCAGCAGTTACCGGGACAGAGGGAACACCATATATTTT. Protein product: CASSYRDRGNTIYF.

This clone was seen ten or more times. This chain uses TRBV10-3 with TRBJ1-1; D not certain. This CDR3 spans 13 amino acids. Trimming took 6 bases from V and 2 from J, leaving 10 bases between them. Germline V gene lookup returns CDR1 ENHRY and CDR2 SYGVKD. Written as DNA, the CDR3 is TGTGCCATCAGACCGTCAGGAAACACTGAAGCTTTCTTT. This gives the protein CAIRPSGNTEAFF.

This clone came up many times. The chain recombines TRBV11-3 with TRBJ1-3, with D possibly matching TRBD1 (5 bases). V dropped 1 base and J dropped 2 bases, with 24 bases sitting between them. The CDR3 runs 20 residues. Germline V lookup: CDR1 SGHNT, CDR2 YENEEA. CDR3 sequence (DNA): TGTGCCAGCAGCTTAGTTATTTGGGGACCCGCGTGGAGACCTGGAAACACCATATATTTT. Residues: CASSLVIWGPAWRPGNTIYF.

This clone was detected ten times or more. Other nucleotide sequences in the sample specify the same CDR3. The chain carries TRBV9 and TRBJ1-1; D unclear. This CDR3 has 15 amino acids. V was pared by 6 bases and J by 0 bases, with 15 bases between. Germline-derived CDR1 and CDR2 are SGDLS and YYNGEE. The DNA for the CDR3 is TGTGCCAGCACCCCGTCGGGCTCCATGAACACTGAAGCTTTCTTT. Protein sequence: CASTPSGSMNTEAFF.

This clone was observed at least ten times. The chain uses TRBV10-3 and TRBJ2-2, with 7 bases fitting TRBD1. The length of the CDR3 is 14 residues. The trim removed 8 bases at V and 2 bases at J, leaving 5 bases unmatched. CDR1 is ENHRY, CDR2 SYGVKD, per germline. CDR3 protein: CAIWQGVNTGELFF. The DNA of the CDR3 is TGTGCCATCTGGCAGGGGGTTAACACCGGGGAGCTGTTTTTT.

This clone was recorded at least ten times. This chain links TRBV9 with TRBJ1-3; D not certain. CDR1 is SGDLS, CDR2 YYNGEE, per germline. Trimming stripped 4 bases from V and 4 bases from J, with 15 bases between. The CDR3 extends over 15 amino acids. The CDR3 bases are TGTGCCAGCAGCCTTACACCGGGTCTCGGAAACACCATATATTTT. This translates into CASSLTPGLGNTIYF.

V usage is TRBV20-1 and J usage is TRBJ1-5, with 11 bases fitting TRBD1. V was clipped by 5 bases and J by 4 bases; unmatched bases: 13. Germline V lookup: CDR1 DFQATT, CDR2 SNEGSKA (reference sequence). This CDR3 comprises 17 residues. The CDR3 DNA sequence: TGCAGTGCTCCGAGGACAGGGGGCGCGGTGGCGAATCAGCCCCAGCATTTT. It specifies CSAPRTGGAVANQPQHF.

This clone has ten or more counts. The chain's CDR3 is CASSLGIPDRGGTDTQYF. The CDR3 bases are TGTGCCAGCAGCTTGGGTATCCCAGACAGGGGGGGCACAGATACGCAGTATTTT. The gene calls are TRBV7-2 and TRBJ2-3, with TRBD1 identical over 9 bases. The ends lost 3 bases at V and 1 base at J; junction bases unmatched: 11. CDR3 size: 18 residues. Germline-derived CDR1 and CDR2 are SGHTA and FQGNSA.

With regard to this clone: A junction end diverges from the germline sequence, so it may reflect a read error. The chain employs TRBV6-2 or TRBV6-3 and TRBJ1-3, with D perhaps matching TRBD1 (6 bases). The germline gives CDR1 MNHEY, CDR2 SVGEGT. The CDR3 is 15 amino acids. The CDR3 sequence: CASSYFTRGGKTIYF. Written as DNA, the CDR3 is TGTGCCAGCAGTTACTTCACCAGGGGTGGAAAAACCATATATTTT.

This clone was counted many times. J is TRBJ2-1 and V is TRBV5-1; no clear D gene. V lost 4 bases and J 0 bases, leaving 5 bases between the germline ends. The CDR3 is made up of 13 amino acids. Looked up from germline, CDR1 is SGHRS and CDR2 is YFSETQ. CDR3 DNA sequence: TGCGCCAGCAGCCCCAGCTCCTACAATGAGCAGTTCTTC. Encoded protein: CASSPSSYNEQFF.